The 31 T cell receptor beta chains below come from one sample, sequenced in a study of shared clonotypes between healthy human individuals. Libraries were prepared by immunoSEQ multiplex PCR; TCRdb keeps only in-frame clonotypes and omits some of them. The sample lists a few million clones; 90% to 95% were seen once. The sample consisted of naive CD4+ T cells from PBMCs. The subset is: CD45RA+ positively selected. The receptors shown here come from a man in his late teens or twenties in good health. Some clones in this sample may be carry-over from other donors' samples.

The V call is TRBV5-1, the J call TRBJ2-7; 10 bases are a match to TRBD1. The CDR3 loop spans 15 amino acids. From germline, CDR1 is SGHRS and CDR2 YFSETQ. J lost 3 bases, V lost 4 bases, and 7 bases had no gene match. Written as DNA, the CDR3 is TGCGCCAGCAGCCCCGGGACAGGGGTAGGCTACGAGCAGTACTTC. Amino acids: CASSPGTGVGYEQYF.

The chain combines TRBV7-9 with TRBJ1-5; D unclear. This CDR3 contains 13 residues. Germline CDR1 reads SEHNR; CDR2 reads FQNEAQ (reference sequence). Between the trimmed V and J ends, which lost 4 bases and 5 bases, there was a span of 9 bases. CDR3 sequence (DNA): TGTGCCAGCAGCTACGACGGTTATCAGCCCCAGCATTTT. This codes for CASSYDGYQPQHF.

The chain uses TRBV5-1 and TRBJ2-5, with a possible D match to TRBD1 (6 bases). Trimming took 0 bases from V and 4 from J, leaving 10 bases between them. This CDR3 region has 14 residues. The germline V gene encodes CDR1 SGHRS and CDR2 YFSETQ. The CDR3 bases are TGCGCCAGCAGCTTGGGAACCAGGGGAGAGACCCAGTACTTC. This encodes CASSLGTRGETQYF.

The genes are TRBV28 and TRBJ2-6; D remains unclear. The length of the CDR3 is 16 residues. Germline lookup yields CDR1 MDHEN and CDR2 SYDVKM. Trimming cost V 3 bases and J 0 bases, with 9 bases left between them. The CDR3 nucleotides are TGTGCCAGCAGTTTCATGGAAGCCTCTGGGGCCAACGTCCTGACTTTC. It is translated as CASSFMEASGANVLTF.

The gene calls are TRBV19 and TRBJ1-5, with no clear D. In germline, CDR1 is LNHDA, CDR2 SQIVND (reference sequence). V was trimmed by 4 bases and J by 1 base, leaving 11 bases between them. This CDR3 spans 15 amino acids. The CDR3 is CASSTGRMSNQPQHF. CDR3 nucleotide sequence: TGTGCCAGTAGTACCGGACGGATGAGCAATCAGCCCCAGCATTTT.

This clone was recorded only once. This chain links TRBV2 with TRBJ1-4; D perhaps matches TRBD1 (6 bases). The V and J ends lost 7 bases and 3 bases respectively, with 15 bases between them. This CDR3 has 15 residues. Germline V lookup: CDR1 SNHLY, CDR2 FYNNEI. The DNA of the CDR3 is TGTGCCAGCATCACGGGGGGCGCTGCTAATGAAAAACTGTTTTTT. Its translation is CASITGGAANEKLFF. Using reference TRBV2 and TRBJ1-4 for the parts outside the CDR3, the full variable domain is EPEVTQTPSHQVTQMGQEVILRCVPISNHLYFYWYRQILGQKVEFLVSFYNNEISEKSEIFDDQFSVERPDGSNFTLKIRSTKLEDSAMYFCASITGGAANEKLFFGSGTQLSVL.

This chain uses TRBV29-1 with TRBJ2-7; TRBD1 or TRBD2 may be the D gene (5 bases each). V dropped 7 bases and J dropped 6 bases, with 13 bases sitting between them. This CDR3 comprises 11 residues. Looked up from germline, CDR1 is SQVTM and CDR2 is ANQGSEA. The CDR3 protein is CSARGASEQYF. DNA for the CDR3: TGCAGCGCCCGGGGCGCATCCGAGCAGTACTTC.

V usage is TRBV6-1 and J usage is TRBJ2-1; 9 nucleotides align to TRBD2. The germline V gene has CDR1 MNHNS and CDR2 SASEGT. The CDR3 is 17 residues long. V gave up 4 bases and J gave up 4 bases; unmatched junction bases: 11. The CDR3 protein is CASSVGAWTSAYNEQFF. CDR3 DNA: TGTGCCAGCAGTGTCGGGGCTTGGACTAGCGCGTACAATGAGCAGTTCTTC.

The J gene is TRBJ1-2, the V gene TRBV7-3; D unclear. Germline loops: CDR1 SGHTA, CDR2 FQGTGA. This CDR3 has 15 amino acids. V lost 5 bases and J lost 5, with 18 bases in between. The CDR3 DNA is TGTGCCAGCAGCCCCGGAGGGCTGGATGCGTATGGCTACACCTTC. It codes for CASSPGGLDAYGYTF.

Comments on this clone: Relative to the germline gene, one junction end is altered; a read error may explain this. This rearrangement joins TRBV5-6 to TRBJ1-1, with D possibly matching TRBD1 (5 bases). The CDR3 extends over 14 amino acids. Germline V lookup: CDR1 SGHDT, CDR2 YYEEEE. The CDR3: CASGFRAPDTEAFF. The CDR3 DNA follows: TGTGCCAGCGGCTTCAGGGCGCCGGACACTGAAGCTTTCTTT.

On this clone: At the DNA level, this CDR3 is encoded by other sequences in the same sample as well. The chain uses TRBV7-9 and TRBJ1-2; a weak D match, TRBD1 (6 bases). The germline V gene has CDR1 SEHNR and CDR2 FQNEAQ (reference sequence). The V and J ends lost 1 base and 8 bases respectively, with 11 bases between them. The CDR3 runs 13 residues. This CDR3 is CASSLDRAGGYTF. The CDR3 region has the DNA TGTGCCAGCAGCTTAGACAGGGCCGGGGGCTACACCTTC.

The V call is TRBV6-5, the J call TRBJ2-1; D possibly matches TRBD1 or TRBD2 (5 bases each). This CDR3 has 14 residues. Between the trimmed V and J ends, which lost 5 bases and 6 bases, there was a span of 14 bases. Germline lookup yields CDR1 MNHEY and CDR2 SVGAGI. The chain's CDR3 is CASSGTPSPNEQFF. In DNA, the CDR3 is TGTGCCAGCAGTGGGACCCCGAGCCCCAATGAGCAGTTCTTC.

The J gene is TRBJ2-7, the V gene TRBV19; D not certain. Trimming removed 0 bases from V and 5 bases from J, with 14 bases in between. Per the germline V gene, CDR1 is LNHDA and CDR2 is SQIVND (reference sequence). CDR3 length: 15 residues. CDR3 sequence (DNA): TGTGCCAGTAGTATAGATCGTGCCCCCACGAACGAGCAGTACTTC. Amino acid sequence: CASSIDRAPTNEQYF.

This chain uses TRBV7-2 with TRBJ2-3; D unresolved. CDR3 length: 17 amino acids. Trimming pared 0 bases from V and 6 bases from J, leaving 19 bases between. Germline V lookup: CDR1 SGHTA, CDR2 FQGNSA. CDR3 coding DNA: TGTGCCAGCAGCTTAGCGGGCGGAGCAATTCTTGGGGATACGCAGTATTTT. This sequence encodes CASSLAGGAILGDTQYF.

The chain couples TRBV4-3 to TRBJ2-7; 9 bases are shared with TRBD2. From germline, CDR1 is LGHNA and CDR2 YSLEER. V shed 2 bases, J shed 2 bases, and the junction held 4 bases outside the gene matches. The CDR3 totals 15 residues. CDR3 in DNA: TGCGCCAGCAGCCAATTAGCGGGAGACCCCTACGAGCAGTACTTC. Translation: CASSQLAGDPYEQYF.

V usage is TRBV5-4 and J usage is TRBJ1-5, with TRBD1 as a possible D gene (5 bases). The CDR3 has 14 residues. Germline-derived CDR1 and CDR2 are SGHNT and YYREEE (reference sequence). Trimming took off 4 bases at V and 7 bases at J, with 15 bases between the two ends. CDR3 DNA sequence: TGTGCCAGCAGCCCGGGAGGAGGGGACCAGCCCCAGCATTTT. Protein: CASSPGGGDQPQHF.

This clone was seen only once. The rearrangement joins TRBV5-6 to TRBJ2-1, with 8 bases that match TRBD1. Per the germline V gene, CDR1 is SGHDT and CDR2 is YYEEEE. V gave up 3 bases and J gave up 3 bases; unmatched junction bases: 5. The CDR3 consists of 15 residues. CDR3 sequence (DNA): TGTGCCAGCAGCTCCGGGGACAGGAGCTACAATGAGCAGTTCTTC. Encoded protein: CASSSGDRSYNEQFF. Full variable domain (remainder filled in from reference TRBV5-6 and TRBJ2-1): DAGVTQSPTHLIKTRGQQVTLRCSPKSGHDTVSWYQQALGQGPQFIFQYYEEEERQRGNFPDRFSGHQFPNYSSELNVNALLLGDSALYLCASSSGDRSYNEQFFGPGTRLTVL.

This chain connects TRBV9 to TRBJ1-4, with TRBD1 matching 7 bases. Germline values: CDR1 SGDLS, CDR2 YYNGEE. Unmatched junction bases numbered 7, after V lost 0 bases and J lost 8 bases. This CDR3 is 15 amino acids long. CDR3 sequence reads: CASSVEGTAGEKLFF. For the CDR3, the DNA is TGTGCCAGCAGCGTAGAAGGGACAGCCGGGGAAAAACTGTTTTTT.

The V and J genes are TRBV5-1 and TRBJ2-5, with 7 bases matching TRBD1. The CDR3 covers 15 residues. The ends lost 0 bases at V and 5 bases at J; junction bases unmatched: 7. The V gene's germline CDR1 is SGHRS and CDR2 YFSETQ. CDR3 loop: CASSLGTGSPETQYF. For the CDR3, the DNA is TGCGCCAGCAGCTTGGGGACAGGATCGCCGGAGACCCAGTACTTC.

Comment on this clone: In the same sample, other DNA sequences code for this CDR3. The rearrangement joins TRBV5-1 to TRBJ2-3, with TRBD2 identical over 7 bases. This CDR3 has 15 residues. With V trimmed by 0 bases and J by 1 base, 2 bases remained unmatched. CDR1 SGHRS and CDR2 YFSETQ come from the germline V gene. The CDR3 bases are TGCGCCAGCAGCTTGGGTCTAGCGGGCACAGATACGCAGTATTTT. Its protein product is CASSLGLAGTDTQYF.

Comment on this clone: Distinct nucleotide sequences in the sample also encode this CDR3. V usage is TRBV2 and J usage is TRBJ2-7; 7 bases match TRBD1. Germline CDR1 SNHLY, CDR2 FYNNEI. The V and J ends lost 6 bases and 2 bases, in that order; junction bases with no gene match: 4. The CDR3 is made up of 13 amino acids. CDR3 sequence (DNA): TGTGCCAGCAGCCGACAGGGTACCTACGAGCAGTACTTC. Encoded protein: CASSRQGTYEQYF.

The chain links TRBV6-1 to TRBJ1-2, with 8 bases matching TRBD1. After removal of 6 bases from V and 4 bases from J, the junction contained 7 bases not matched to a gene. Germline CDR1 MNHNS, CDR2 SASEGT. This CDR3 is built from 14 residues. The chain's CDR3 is CASRDRVGVYGYTF. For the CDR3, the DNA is TGTGCCAGCAGGGACAGGGTCGGGGTCTATGGCTACACCTTC.

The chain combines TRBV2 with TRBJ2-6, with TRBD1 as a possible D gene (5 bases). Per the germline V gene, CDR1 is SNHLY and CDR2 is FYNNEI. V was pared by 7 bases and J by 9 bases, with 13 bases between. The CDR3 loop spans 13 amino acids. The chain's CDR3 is CASIPDQGNVLTF. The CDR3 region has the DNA TGTGCCAGCATCCCAGACCAGGGCAACGTCCTGACTTTC.

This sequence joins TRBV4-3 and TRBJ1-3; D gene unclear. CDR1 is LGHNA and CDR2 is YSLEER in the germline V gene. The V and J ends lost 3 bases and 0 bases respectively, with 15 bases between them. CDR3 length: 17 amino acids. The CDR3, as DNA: TGCGCCAGCAGCCACGGACCGGGCCGAAACTCTGGAAACACCATATATTTT. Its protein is CASSHGPGRNSGNTIYF.

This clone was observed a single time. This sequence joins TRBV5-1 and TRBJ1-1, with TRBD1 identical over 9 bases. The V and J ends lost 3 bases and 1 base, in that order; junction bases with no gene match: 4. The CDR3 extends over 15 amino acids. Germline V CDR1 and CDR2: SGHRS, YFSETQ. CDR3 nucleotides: TGCGCCAGCAGCTCCTTGGACAGGGGGAACACTGAAGCTTTCTTT. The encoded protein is CASSSLDRGNTEAFF.

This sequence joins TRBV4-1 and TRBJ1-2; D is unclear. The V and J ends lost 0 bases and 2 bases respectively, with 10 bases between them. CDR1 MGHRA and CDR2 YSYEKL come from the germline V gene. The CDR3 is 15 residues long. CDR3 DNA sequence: TGCGCCAGCAGCCAAGATCCCGTTGGCAACTATGGCTACACCTTC. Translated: CASSQDPVGNYGYTF.

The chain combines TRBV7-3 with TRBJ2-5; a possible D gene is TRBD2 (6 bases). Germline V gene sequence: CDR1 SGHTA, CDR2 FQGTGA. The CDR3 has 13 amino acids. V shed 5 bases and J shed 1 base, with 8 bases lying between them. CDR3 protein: CASSRGAQETQYF. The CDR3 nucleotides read TGTGCCAGCAGCCGCGGGGCCCAAGAGACCCAGTACTTC.

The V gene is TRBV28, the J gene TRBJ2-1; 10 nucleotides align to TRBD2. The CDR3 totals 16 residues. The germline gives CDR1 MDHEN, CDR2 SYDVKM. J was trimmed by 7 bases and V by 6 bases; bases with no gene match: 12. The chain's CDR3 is CASSGSSGSIRNEQFF. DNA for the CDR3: TGTGCCAGCAGCGGTTCTAGCGGGAGTATTAGAAATGAGCAGTTCTTC.

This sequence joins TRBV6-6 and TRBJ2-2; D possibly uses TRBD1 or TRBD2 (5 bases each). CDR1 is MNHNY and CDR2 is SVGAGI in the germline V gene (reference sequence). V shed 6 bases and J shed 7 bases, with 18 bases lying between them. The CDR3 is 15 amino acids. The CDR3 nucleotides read TGTGCCAGCAGAAAACCTGGGACCAGTTACGGGGAGCTGTTTTTT. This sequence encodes CASRKPGTSYGELFF.

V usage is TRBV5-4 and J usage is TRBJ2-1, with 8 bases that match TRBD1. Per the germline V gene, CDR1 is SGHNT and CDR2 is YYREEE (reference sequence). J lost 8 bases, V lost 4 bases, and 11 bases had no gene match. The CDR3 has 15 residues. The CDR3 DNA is TGTGCCAGCAGCGGGGGACAGGAACCACGGGATGAGCAGTTCTTC. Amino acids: CASSGGQEPRDEQFF.

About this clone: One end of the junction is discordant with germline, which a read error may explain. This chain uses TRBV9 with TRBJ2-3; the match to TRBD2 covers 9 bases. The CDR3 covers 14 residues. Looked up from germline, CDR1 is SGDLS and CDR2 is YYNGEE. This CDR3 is CASNVAGVTDTQYF. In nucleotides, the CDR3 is TGTGCCAGCAACGTAGCGGGAGTCACAGATACGCAGTATTTT. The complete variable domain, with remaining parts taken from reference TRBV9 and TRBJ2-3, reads DSGVTQTPKHLITATGQRVTLRCSPRSGDLSVYWYQQSLDQGLQFLIQYYNGEERAKGNILERFSAQQFPDLHSELNLSSLELGDSALYFCASNVAGVTDTQYFGPGTRLTVL.